The present entry profiles one TCR beta chain with its context. There is no known antigen for this receptor. Base quality data are lacking; no much larger clone is found one base away. The immunoSEQ Assay, a bias-controlled multiplex PCR, was used to amplify TCRbeta CDR3 regions from genomic DNA. Turning to the authors' computational methods: Within the assay, amplification of reference gene primers was used to estimate how many nucleated cells each sample contained. Sequence reads were collapsed and filtered to measure the absolute abundance of every unique TCRbeta CDR3 rearrangement. For each sample, productive Simpson clonality was calculated as the square root of Simpson's diversity index over productive rearrangements. The immuneACCESS repertoire file appears here via TCRdb, limited to in-frame rearrangements. These files lack a portion of the clones; in checked studies, under half of the deficit traces to unresolved V genes, and the cause of the others is not known. From that table come the V and J calls and clone size; the DNA was used to work out D and trimming. Present in this sample are around 340,000 clones, about 92% of which were seen just once. The ten largest clonotypes hold under 5% of the sample.

This sample is part of a study of blood T cell repertoires in COVID-19 (dated by TCRdb to the early 2020s). As for the study more broadly: Samples from collaborators originated in the United States, Italy and Spain and spanned both the acute and convalescent phases of COVID-19. The material from the prospective study consisted of cDNA or gDNA derived from T cells, B-cell-depleted T cells, or PBMCs. Deeply sampled blood TCRbeta repertoires from subjects exposed to, actively infected with, or recovered from COVID-19 were included in the dataset. The repertoires were released in a freely available public database meant as a resource for research on the immune response to SARS-CoV-2. Samples were obtained from the ongoing ImmuneRACE study (first 160 participants) and from 1,254 subjects provided by 6 global collaborators. Sample metadata almost always included a de-identified subject ID, COVID-19 status, age in years and sex. Where available, HLA class I and class II types were taken from metadata supplied by the sample provider and were not determined by assay-based typing.

One collaborating source in Seattle enrolled patients while the patients were actively infected and followed the patients over time throughout the course of disease. Whole blood was collected in K2EDTA tubes by collaborating institutions according to the institutions' own protocols. For TCRbeta analysis, collaborator samples were shipped as frozen whole blood, as isolated PBMCs, or as DNA extracted from either sample type. Points the paper makes about the study in general: Clinical and demographic metadata were provided uncurated, with the amount varying by source and participant.

Specimen: peripheral blood. The receptor comes from a woman aged 55-75 years with COVID-19, enrolled during active disease.

The DNA reads as follows: TGTGCCAGCAGCTTAGAGGGGGGGAGCGAGCAGTACTTC. Its translation reads: CASSLEGGSEQYF. The chain joins TRBV7-9 to TRBJ2-7; D gene: possibly TRBD2, on 7 matching bases. The CDR1 and CDR2 encoded by the germline V gene (reference sequence) are SEHNR and FQNEAQ. V is shortened by 1 base, J by 6 bases, and the region joining them spans 10 bases. The CDR3 has 13 amino acids, counting the end cysteine and phenylalanine. Of the read, only the CDR3 DNA is kept; its 39 bases are in frame from base 1.